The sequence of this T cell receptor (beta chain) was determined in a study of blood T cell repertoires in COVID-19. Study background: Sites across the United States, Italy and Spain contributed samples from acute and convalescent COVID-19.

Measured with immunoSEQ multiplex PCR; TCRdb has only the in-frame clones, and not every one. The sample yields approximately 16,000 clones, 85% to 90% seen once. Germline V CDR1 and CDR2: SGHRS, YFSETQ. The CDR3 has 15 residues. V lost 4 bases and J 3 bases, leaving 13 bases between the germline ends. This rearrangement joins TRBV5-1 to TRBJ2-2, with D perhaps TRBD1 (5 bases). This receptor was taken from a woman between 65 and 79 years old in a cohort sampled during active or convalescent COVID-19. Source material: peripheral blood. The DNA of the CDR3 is TGCGCCAGCAGCAACCAGGGCGCCGACACCGGGGAGCTGTTTTTT. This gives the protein CASSNQGADTGELFF.